The 6 T cell receptor beta chains below were found in one sample sequenced in a study of cytomegalovirus exposure and HLA in healthy donors (TCRdb year 2017). The library was built by means of the immunoSEQ multiplex PCR assay. The clones in this table, taken by TCRdb from immuneACCESS, are in-frame only. Not every clone is retained; where verified, under half of the shortfall comes from an unresolved V gene, and the cause of the rest is unknown. This sample lists 65,000 to 80,000 clones; about 95% were detected once. 1.5% to 2% of the sample is in the top ten clones. The sequenced material came from PBMCs. The receptors were sampled from a woman between 18 and 29 years old in good health and CMV-seropositive.

This clone was observed once. The chain uses TRBV4-1 and TRBJ1-2, with 7 bases lining up with TRBD1. CDR3 length equals 16 residues. V was pared by 4 bases and J by 8 bases, with 16 bases of the junction left unmatched. The germline gives CDR1 MGHRA, CDR2 YSYEKL. The CDR3 is CASSPSGTAPLVGYTF. DNA of the CDR3: TGCGCCAGCAGCCCGTCCGGGACAGCGCCTTTAGTAGGCTACACCTTC.

This chain connects TRBV4-3 to TRBJ1-1; 7 bases fit TRBD1. From germline, CDR1 is LGHNA and CDR2 YSLEER. Germline trimming cut 0 bases from V and 1 base from J; bases unmatched to any gene: 2. The CDR3 is 15 amino acids. The CDR3 here is CASSQEDRENTEAFF. DNA of the CDR3: TGCGCCAGCAGCCAAGAAGACAGGGAGAACACTGAAGCTTTCTTT.

The gene calls are TRBV7-2 and TRBJ1-1; D call uncertain. CDR1 and CDR2 from the germline V gene are SGHTA and FQGNSA. Trimming shortened V by 1 base and J by 5 bases, and 14 bases separated the two germline ends. The CDR3 is 15 amino acids. The CDR3 here is CASSLVAGRGTEAFF. CDR3 nucleotide sequence: TGTGCCAGCAGCTTAGTAGCCGGGAGAGGAACTGAAGCTTTCTTT.

V usage is TRBV18 and J usage is TRBJ2-3; 9 bases match TRBD1. The ends lost 6 bases at V and 3 bases at J; junction bases unmatched: 10. The CDR3 is made up of 16 amino acids. Per the germline V gene, CDR1 is KGHSH and CDR2 is LQKENI. The DNA of the CDR3 is TGTGCCAGCTCTAAAAAGACCGGGACAGGGACAGATACGCAGTATTTT. Translated: CASSKKTGTGTDTQYF. Drawing the rest from reference TRBV18 and TRBJ2-3, the complete variable domain is NAGVMQNPRHLVRRRGQEARLRCSPMKGHSHVYWYRQLPEEGLKFMVYLQKENIIDESGMPKERFSAEFPKEGPSILRIQQVVRGDSAAYFCASSKKTGTGTDTQYFGPGTRLTVL.

This clone showed up just once. The V gene is TRBV10-1, the J gene TRBJ2-1, with TRBD2 identical over 7 bases. J lost 5 bases, V lost 6 bases, and 4 bases had no gene match. The CDR3 length is 13 residues. Looked up from germline, CDR1 is WNHNN and CDR2 is SYGVQD (reference sequence). The CDR3 spells CASSRGTNNEQFF. CDR3 DNA: TGCGCCAGCAGCCGGGGGACTAACAATGAGCAGTTCTTC.

The chain uses TRBV29-1 and TRBJ2-5, with a tentative D call TRBD1 (6 bases). The CDR3 spans 12 residues. Germline-derived CDR1 and CDR2 are SQVTM and ANQGSEA. Trimming left V 4 bases short and J 1 base short, with 7 bases between. The CDR3 DNA reads as TGCAGCGTTGGAGGGGGCCAAGAGACCCAGTACTTC. It is translated as CSVGGGQETQYF.